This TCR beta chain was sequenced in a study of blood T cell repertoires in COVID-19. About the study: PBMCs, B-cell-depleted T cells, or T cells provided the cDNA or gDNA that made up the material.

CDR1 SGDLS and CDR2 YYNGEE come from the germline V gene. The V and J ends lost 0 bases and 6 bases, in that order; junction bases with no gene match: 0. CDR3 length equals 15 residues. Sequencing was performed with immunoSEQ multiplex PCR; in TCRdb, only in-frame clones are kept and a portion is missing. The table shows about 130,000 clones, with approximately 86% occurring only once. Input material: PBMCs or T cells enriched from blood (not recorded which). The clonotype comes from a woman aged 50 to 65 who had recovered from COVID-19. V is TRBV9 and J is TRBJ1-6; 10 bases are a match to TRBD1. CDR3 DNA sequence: TGTGCCAGCAGCGTAGGGGACAGGGGTAATTCACCCCTCCACTTT. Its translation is CASSVGDRGNSPLHF. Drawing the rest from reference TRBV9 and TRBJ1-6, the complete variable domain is DSGVTQTPKHLITATGQRVTLRCSPRSGDLSVYWYQQSLDQGLQFLIQYYNGEERAKGNILERFSAQQFPDLHSELNLSSLELGDSALYFCASSVGDRGNSPLHFGNGTRLTVT.